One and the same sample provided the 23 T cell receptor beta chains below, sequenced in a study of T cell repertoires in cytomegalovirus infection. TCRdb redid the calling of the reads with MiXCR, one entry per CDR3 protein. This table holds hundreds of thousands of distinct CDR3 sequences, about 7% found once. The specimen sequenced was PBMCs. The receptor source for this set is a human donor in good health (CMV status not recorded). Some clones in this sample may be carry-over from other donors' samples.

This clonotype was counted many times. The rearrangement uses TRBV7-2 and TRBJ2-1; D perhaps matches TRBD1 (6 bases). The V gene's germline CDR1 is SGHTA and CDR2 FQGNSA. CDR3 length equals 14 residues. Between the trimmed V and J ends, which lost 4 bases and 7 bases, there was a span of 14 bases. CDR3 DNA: TGTGCCAGCAGCTCGACAGGAAAGGGAAATGAGCAGTTCTTC. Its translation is CASSSTGKGNEQFF. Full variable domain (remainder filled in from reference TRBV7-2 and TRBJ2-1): GAGVSQSPSNKVTEKGKDVELRCDPISGHTALYWYRQSLGQGLEFLIYFQGNSAPDKSGLPSDRFSAERTGGSVSTLTIQRTQQEDSAVYLCASSSTGKGNEQFFGPGTRLTVL.

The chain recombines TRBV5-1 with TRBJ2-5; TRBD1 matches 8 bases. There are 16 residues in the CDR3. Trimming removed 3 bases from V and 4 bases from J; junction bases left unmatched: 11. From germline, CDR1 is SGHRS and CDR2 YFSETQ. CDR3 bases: TGCGCCAGCAGCTCCACGACAGGGGAGGATGGAGAGACCCAGTACTTC. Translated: CASSSTTGEDGETQYF.

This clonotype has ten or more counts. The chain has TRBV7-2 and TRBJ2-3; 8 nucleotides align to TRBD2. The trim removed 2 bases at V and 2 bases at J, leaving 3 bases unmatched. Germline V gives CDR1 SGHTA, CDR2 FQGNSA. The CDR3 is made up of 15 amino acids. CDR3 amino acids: CASSLKRGSTDTQYF. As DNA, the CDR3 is TGTGCCAGCAGCTTAAAGCGGGGGTCCACAGATACGCAGTATTTT. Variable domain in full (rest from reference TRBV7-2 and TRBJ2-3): GAGVSQSPSNKVTEKGKDVELRCDPISGHTALYWYRQSLGQGLEFLIYFQGNSAPDKSGLPSDRFSAERTGGSVSTLTIQRTQQEDSAVYLCASSLKRGSTDTQYFGPGTRLTVL.

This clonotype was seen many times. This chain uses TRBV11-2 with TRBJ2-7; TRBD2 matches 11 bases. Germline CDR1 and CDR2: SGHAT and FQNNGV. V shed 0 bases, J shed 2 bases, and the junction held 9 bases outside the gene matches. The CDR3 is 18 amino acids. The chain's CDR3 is CASSLEVLAGVATYEQYF. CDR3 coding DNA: TGTGCCAGCAGCTTAGAAGTACTAGCGGGGGTGGCGACCTACGAGCAGTACTTC.

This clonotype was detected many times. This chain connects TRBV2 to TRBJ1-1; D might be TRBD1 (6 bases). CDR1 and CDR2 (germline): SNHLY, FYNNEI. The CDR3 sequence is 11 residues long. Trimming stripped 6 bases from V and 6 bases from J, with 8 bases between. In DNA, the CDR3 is TGTGCCAGCAGGAGGGGGTCTGAAGCTTTCTTT. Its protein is CASRRGSEAFF.

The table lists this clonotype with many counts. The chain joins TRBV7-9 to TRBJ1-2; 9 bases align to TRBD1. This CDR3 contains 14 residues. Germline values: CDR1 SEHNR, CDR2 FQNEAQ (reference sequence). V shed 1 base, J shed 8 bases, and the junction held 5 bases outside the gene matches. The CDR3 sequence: CASSLGDRAHGYTF. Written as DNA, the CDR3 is TGTGCCAGCAGCTTAGGGGACAGGGCTCACGGCTACACCTTC.

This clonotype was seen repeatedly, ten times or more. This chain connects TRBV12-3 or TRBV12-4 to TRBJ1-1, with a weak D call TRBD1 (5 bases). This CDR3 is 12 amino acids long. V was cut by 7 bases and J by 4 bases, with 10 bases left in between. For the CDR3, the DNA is TGTGCCAGCACCCCGGGGGGCACTGAAGCTTTCTTT. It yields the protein CASTPGGTEAFF.

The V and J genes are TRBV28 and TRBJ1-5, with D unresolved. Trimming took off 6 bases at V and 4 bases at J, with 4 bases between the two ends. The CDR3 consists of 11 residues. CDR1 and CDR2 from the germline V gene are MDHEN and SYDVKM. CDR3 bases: TGTGCCAGCAGGTCAAATCAGCCCCAGCATTTT. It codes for CASRSNQPQHF.

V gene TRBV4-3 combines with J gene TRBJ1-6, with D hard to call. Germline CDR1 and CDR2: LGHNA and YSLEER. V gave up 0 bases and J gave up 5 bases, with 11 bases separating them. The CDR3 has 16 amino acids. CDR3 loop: CASSQDPLINNSPLHF. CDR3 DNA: TGCGCCAGCAGCCAAGATCCCCTGATCAATAATTCACCCCTCCACTTT.

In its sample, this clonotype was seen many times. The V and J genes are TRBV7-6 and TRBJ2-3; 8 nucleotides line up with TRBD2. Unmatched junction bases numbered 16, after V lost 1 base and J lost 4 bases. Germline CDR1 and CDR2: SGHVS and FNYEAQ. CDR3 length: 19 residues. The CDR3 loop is CASSLETASGGRLADTQYF. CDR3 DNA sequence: TGTGCCAGCAGCTTAGAGACGGCCAGCGGGGGCCGTTTAGCAGATACGCAGTATTTT.

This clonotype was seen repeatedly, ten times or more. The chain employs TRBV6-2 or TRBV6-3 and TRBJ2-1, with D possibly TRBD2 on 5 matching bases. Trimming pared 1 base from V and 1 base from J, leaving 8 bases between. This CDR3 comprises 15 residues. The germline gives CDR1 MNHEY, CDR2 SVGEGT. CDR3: CASSYWTPSYNEQFF. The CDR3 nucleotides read TGTGCCAGCAGTTACTGGACTCCGTCCTACAATGAGCAGTTCTTC.

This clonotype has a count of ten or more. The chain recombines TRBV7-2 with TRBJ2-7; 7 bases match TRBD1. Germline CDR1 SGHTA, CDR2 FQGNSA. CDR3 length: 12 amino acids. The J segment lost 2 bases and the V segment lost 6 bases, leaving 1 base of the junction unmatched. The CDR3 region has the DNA TGTGCCAGCAGGACAGGGACCTACGAGCAGTACTTC. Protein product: CASRTGTYEQYF.

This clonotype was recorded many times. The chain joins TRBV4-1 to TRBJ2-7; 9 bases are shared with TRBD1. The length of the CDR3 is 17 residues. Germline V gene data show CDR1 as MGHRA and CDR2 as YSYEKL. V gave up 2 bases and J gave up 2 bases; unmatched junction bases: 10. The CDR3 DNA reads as TGCGCCAGCAGCCAACCCCGGGACAGGGAGGGCCCCTACGAGCAGTACTTC. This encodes CASSQPRDREGPYEQYF.

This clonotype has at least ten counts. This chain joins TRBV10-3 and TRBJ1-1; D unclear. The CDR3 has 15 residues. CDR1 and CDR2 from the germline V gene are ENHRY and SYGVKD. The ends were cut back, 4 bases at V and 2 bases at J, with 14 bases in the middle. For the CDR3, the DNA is TGTGCCATCAGTGGGGTTGCGTCAGAAAACACTGAAGCTTTCTTT. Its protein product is CAISGVASENTEAFF.

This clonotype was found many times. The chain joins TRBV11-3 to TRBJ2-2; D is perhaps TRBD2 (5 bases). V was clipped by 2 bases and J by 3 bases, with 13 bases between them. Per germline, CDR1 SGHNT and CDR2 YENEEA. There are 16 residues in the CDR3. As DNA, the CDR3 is TGTGCCAGCAGCTTAAAGGGCCTGCGGGACACCGGGGAGCTGTTTTTT. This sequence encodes CASSLKGLRDTGELFF.

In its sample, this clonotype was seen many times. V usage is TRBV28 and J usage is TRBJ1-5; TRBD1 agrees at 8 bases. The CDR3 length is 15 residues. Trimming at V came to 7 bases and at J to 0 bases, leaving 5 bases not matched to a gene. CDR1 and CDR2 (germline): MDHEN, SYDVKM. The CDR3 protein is CASTRGTGSNQPQHF. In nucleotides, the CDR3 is TGTGCCAGCACTCGGGGGACAGGTAGCAATCAGCCCCAGCATTTT.

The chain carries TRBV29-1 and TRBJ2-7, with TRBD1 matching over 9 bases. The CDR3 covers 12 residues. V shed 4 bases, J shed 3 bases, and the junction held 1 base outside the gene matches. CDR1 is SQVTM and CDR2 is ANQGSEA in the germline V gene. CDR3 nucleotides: TGCAGCGTTGGGGGACAGGGCTACGAGCAGTACTTC. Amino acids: CSVGGQGYEQYF.

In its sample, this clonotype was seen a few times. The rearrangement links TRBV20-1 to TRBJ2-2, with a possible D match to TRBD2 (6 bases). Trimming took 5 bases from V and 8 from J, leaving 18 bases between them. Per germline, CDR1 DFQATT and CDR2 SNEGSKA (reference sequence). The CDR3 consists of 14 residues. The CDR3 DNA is TGCAGTGCTTTTTTGGGGGGAGTAACGGGGGAGCTGTTTTTT. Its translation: CSAFLGGVTGELFF.

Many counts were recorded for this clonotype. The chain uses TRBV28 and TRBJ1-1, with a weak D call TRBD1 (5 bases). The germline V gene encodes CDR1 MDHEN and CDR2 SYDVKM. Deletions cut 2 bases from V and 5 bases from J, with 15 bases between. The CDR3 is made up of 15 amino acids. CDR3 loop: CASSLPQGRGTEAFF. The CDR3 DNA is TGTGCCAGCAGTTTACCCCAGGGTCGTGGGACTGAAGCTTTCTTT. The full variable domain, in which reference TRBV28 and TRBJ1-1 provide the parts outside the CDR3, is DVKVTQSSRYLVKRTGEKVFLECVQDMDHENMFWYRQDPGLGLRLIYFSYDVKMKEKGDIPEGYSVSREKKERFSLILESASTNQTSMYLCASSLPQGRGTEAFFGQGTRLTVV.

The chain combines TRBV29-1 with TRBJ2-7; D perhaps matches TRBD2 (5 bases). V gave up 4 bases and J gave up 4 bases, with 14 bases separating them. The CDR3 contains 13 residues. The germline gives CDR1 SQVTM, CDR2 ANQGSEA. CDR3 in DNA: TGCAGCGTTGTGAGGGCCCCGGGGTACGAGCAGTACTTC. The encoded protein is CSVVRAPGYEQYF.

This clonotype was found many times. The CDR3 DNA reads TGTGCCAGCAGTTTAATTGATCAGCCCCAGCATTTT. Its protein product is CASSLIDQPQHF. J is TRBJ1-5 and V is TRBV12-3 or TRBV12-4; no reliable D call. With 2 bases removed from V and 5 bases from J, the gap between germline ends came to 4 bases. The length of the CDR3 is 12 residues.

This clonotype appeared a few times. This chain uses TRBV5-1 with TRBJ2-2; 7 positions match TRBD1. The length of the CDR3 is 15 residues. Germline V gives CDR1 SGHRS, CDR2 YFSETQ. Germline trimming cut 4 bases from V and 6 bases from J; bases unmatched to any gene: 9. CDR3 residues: CASSIRDSRAGELFF. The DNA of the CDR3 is TGCGCCAGCAGCATACGGGACAGTCGAGCCGGGGAGCTGTTTTTT.

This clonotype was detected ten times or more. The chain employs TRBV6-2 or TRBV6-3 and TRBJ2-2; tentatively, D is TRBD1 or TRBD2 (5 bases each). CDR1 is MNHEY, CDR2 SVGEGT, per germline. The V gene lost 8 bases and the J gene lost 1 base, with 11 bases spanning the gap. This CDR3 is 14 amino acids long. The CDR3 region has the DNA TGTGCCAGCCACCGGGGCGGGAACACCGGGGAGCTGTTTTTT. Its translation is CASHRGGNTGELFF.